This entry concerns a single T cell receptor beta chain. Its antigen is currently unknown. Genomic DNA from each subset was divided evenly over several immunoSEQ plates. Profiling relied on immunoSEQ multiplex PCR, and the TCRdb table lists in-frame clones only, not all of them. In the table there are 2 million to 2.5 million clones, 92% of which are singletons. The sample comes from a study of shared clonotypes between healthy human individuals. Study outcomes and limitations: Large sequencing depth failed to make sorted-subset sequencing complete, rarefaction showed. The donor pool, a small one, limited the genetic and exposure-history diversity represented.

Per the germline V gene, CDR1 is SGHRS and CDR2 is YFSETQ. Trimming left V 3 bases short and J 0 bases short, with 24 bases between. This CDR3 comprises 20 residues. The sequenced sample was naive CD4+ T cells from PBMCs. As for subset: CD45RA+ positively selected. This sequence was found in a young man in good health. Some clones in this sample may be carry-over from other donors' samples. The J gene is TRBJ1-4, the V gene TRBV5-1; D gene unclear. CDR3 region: CASSSRTSEVAAATNEKLFF. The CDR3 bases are TGCGCCAGCAGCTCCCGAACGTCGGAGGTAGCGGCCGCAACTAATGAAAAACTGTTTTTT.